This T cell receptor beta chain was retrieved from a study of shared clonotypes between healthy human individuals (TCRdb year 2020). In terms of the full investigation: A few men and two women, aged 18 to 49 years, made up the cohort. For each donor, CD4 naive and CD4 memory were each run on three plates, CD8 naive on two plates, and CD8 memory on one plate. To estimate repertoire size and how much clonotypes are shared between individuals, the study performed deep sequencing of blood TCR repertoires from a few healthy adults. To increase sequencing depth and limit assay-specific biases, TCR repertoire library preparation and sequencing were carried out by different laboratories using diverse techniques. Between about 0.94 and 8.9 billion PBMCs per donor were obtained by leukapheresis.

Using the deep immunoSEQ assay, TCR CDR3 regions were amplified from genomic DNA by multiplex PCR. Genomic DNA extracted from each cell subset was distributed evenly over all wells of several immunoSEQ 96-well plates, and each plate served as one replicate. Each replicate PCR for sorted subsets received around 200 ng genomic DNA, equal to 30,000 or so T cell genomes. Purified libraries were measured with a Qubit 3.0 fluorometer, size-checked on a Bioanalyzer 2100, and measured again with the KAPA Library Quantification kit. Every immunoSEQ 96-well plate was sequenced on a separate single-read 150-cycle Illumina NextSeq 550 flow cell. The paper's processing steps were these. Because only junctional sequences without quality scores were contained in the immunoSEQ output, filtering matching that applied to full-length reads could not be performed. Sequences were annotated with PyIR, a Python wrapper for IgBLAST v1.9, using IMGT germline references to assign V/J genes and CDR3. Reads were removed for weak V/J assignments (E-value above 1e-6), missing CDR3, stop codons, out-of-frame junctions, or ambiguous translated residues. A V3J clonotype was defined by an identical inferred V gene, J gene, and CDR3 amino acid sequence. The percentage overlap between two repertoires was calculated by dividing the number of shared unique clonotypes by the size of the smaller repertoire. RTK rarefaction, the Chao1 estimator, and Recon v2.1 estimates of unobserved clonotypes were used to assess repertoire richness. Generation probabilities were computed with OLGA for all TCRbeta clonotypes obtained by the gDNA method from four donors. In its TCRdb copy, this immuneACCESS table keeps in-frame sequences only and misses some clones. Where compared with another copy, unresolved V genes explain less than half of these, and the others have no known cause. V, J and clone size derive from that table, while D and trimming were established from the DNA sequence. For this sample there are 780,000 or so clones; around 70% appear just once. Of the sample, approximately 1.7% is held by the ten largest clones.

V loses 3 bases at its end and J loses 6 bases; junction bases beyond the gene matches: 18. The CDR3 starts with the cysteine, ends with the phenylalanine, and has 18 residues. The DNA shown is the 54-base CDR3, in frame from base 1. CDR1 and CDR2 are read off the germline V gene as KGHSH and LQKENI. Donors were healthy HIV-negative adults with no recently reported acute infections or vaccinations. All donors were Caucasian adults living in Nashville, Tennessee, USA. Magnetic negative selection was used to enrich CD4+ T cells, after which naive cells were positively selected on CD45RA and the negative fraction became the memory subset. After blood collection by leukapheresis, PBMCs were isolated using Ficoll-Histopaque density gradient centrifugation and then cryopreserved in the vapor phase of liquid nitrogen. Analytical flow cytometry was used to check the purity and quantity of each magnetically sorted T cell population. Genomic DNA was isolated from every sorted fraction and measured by UV absorbance on a Nanodrop 2000c.

For this clone: Its antigen has not been determined. No qualities accompany the bases; no much larger clone lies one base away.

The investigation overall reported the following: Incomplete sequencing was indicated by rarefaction of sorted-subset datasets, despite the large sequencing depth. Naive subsets generally had larger estimated clonotype richness than memory subsets did. Sampling was limited to blood, and TCR repertoires in tissue likely differ from TCR repertoires in blood. Compared with non-shared clonotypes, clonotypes shared by all four sorted-subset donors had higher generation probabilities. Based on pairwise subsampling, the degree of clonotype sharing among donors was expected to be affected by sequencing depth. Sharing across several donors was observed for about 5% of naive CD4, over 3% of naive CD8, 2% to 2.5% of memory CD4, and approximately 0.41% of memory CD8 clonotypes. The genetic and exposure-history diversity represented was limited by the small number of donors.

Sequenced: memory CD4+ T cells sorted from blood. In light of the paper, this sample's cell subset or site label describes: CD45RA-negative fraction. The chain is assembled from TRBV18 and TRBJ2-7, and 9 junction bases match TRBD1. The receptor comes from a woman in her 30s in good health. The sequenced DNA is TGTGCCAGCTCACCGTTGACGGCTACCGGGACAGGGAGTCTCGAGCAGTACTTC. Translated, it reads CASSPLTATGTGSLEQYF.